This is a list of T cell receptor beta chains from one sample in a study of T cell repertoires in cytomegalovirus infection. TCRdb recomputed calls from the reads with MiXCR, one row per CDR3 protein. The sample contains hundreds of thousands of distinct CDR3 sequences, around 35% of which appear only once. Their antigens remain unidentified. Sample: cultured PBMCs, taken from culture after CMV antigen stimulation. These receptors came from a human donor in good health (CMV status not recorded). Some clones in this sample may be carry-over from other donors' samples. CDR3s include the opening cysteine and the closing phenylalanine or tryptophan. D genes are given only for firm matches. Rows give clone size only sometimes, using once, few, many, or a class for an expanded clone.

CDR3 DNA | CDR3 protein | V gene | D gene | clone size | J gene
TGCAGCGTGCTCAGGGACAGTGAGAGCTCCTACAATGAGCAGTTCTTC | CSVLRDSESSYNEQFF | TRBV29-1 | TRBD1 | few | TRBJ2-1
TGTGCCAGCAGTTACGGCGGGGGGGGTCGCGATACGCAGTATTTT | CASSYGGGGRDTQYF | TRBV6-5 | TRBD2 | - | TRBJ2-3
TGTGCCATCAGTGAGTCATCCTCTGGAAACACCATATATTTT | CAISESSSGNTIYF | TRBV10-3 | - | few | TRBJ1-3
TGTGCCAGCAGCACCGGACGGGGCCCTATGAACACCGGGGAGCTGTTTTTT | CASSTGRGPMNTGELFF | TRBV7-6 | - | few | TRBJ2-2
TGTGCCAGCAGCCCAACCTCTACAGGGGGCTATGGCTACACCTTC | CASSPTSTGGYGYTF | TRBV7-2 | TRBD1 | many | TRBJ1-2
TGCAGTGCTAGTGGAGTTTCCCCCGGAGTAGAAAAACTGTTTTTT | CSASGVSPGVEKLFF | TRBV20-1 | - | - | TRBJ1-4
TGTGCCAGCAGTTTTGGAAACAGGGGTCCTGAAGCTTTCTTT | CASSFGNRGPEAFF | TRBV12-3/TRBV12-4 | TRBD1 | - | TRBJ1-1
TGTGTAACAGGGGAAAACACCGGGGAGCTGTTTTTT | CVTGENTGELFF | TRBV7-4 | TRBD1 | - | TRBJ2-2
TGCGCCAGCAGCCAGGGAGTGGGCTATGGCTACACCTTC | CASSQGVGYGYTF | TRBV5-1 | - | few | TRBJ1-2
TGTGCCAGTAGTATAGGAGGTGGGGATGAGCAGTTCTTC | CASSIGGGDEQFF | TRBV19 | - | - | TRBJ2-1
TGTGCCATCAGACCGACAGGGCCCGATACGCAGTATTTT | CAIRPTGPDTQYF | TRBV10-3 | TRBD1 | few | TRBJ2-3
TGCGCCAGCAAAAAGGTGGGCATGAACACTGAAGCTTTCTTT | CASKKVGMNTEAFF | TRBV4-1 | - | few | TRBJ1-1
TGTGCCAGCAGTAAACAGGGGAGTGAGTACACTGAAGCTTTCTTT | CASSKQGSEYTEAFF | TRBV6-5 | TRBD1 | - | TRBJ1-1
TGTGCCAGTAGTAGGTCGTGGGCGGGGGGTAGGGCTGGTGAGCAGTTCTTC | CASSRSWAGGRAGEQFF | TRBV19 | TRBD2 | - | TRBJ2-1
TGTGCCAGCACCACACAGGGGGGATACGAGCAGTACTTC | CASTTQGGYEQYF | TRBV27 | TRBD1 | - | TRBJ2-7
TGTGCCAGCAGTTTTGGGGTACCGGGACAGGGGACGGGCTACACCTTC | CASSFGVPGQGTGYTF | TRBV12-3/TRBV12-4 | TRBD1 | - | TRBJ1-2
TGTGCCAGCAGGACCAACTCTGGGGCCAACGTCCTGACTTTC | CASRTNSGANVLTF | TRBV6-5 | - | - | TRBJ2-6
TGTGCCAGCAGAACTAGCGGGCCGACCTACGAGCAGTACTTC | CASRTSGPTYEQYF | TRBV6-6 | TRBD2 | once | TRBJ2-7
TGTGCCAGCAGCCCGCAGGGCTTTGGGACTGAAGCTTTCTTT | CASSPQGFGTEAFF | TRBV7-9 | - | few | TRBJ1-1
TGTGCCAGCAGCGGACATAGATTCTACGAGCAGTACTTC | CASSGHRFYEQYF | TRBV6-6 | - | few | TRBJ2-7
TGTGCCAGCAGTTTATTGTTTAGCGGGGGGGAAGAGACCCAGTACTTC | CASSLLFSGGEETQYF | TRBV27 | TRBD2 | - | TRBJ2-5
TGTGCCACCAGCCCCCGAGACAGGTACACTTCCTACGAGCAGTACTTC | CATSPRDRYTSYEQYF | TRBV15 | - | - | TRBJ2-7
TGTGCCAGCAGCTTAAAGAGAGCGGGACAGGGTGCCTACGAGCAGTACTTC | CASSLKRAGQGAYEQYF | TRBV7-8 | TRBD1 | - | TRBJ2-7
TGTGCCACCAGCATCGGACAGGGGCGCGAGCAGTACTTC | CATSIGQGREQYF | TRBV15 | TRBD1 | - | TRBJ2-7
TGTGCCAGCAGTTACTCCCGGGGAGGCTCCTACGAGCAGTACTTC | CASSYSRGGSYEQYF | TRBV6-6 | - | - | TRBJ2-7
TGCGCCAGCAGCGAAGGGACAGGTGGGGCAGATACGCAGTATTTT | CASSEGTGGADTQYF | TRBV5-1 | TRBD1 | - | TRBJ2-3
TGTGCCACTTCCCGGAGCCGGTACAATGAGCAGTTCTTC | CATSRSRYNEQFF | TRBV15 | - | - | TRBJ2-1
TGTGCCAGCAGTGAAGCCGGGACGGACGCAACTAATGAAAAACTGTTTTTT | CASSEAGTDATNEKLFF | TRBV6-1 | - | - | TRBJ1-4
TGTGCCAGCAGCTACGGGGGGAGGTTGCGGGAGGGAAAAGAGACCCAGTACTTC | CASSYGGRLREGKETQYF | TRBV6-6 | TRBD2 | few | TRBJ2-5
TGCAGTGGCCACGGGGGGCTGGGGACCTACAATGAGCAGTTCTTC | CSGHGGLGTYNEQFF | TRBV20-1 | - | - | TRBJ2-1